Reported below is one T cell receptor (beta chain). The sample belongs to a study of blood T cell repertoires in COVID-19. Turning to the study itself: Samples taken during acute and convalescent COVID-19 were collected in the United States, Italy and Spain. T cells, B-cell-depleted T cells, or PBMCs supplied cDNA or gDNA.

Repertoires were generated with immunoSEQ multiplex PCR, while TCRdb's copy carries only in-frame clones and drops some. The sample gives about 130,000 clones, 85% to 90% of which show up once; roughly a quarter is in the top ten. Germline CDR1 reads MNHNY; CDR2 reads SVGAGI (reference sequence). This CDR3 contains 17 residues. V gave up 5 bases and J gave up 6 bases, with 25 bases separating them. This receptor was identified in a woman aged 80 or older with acute or convalescent COVID-19. What was sequenced was peripheral blood. The chain uses TRBV6-6 and TRBJ1-2; the D gene is possibly TRBD1 (6 bases). The CDR3 here is CASSPEMNRVISHGYTF. In DNA form, the CDR3 reads TGTGCCAGCAGTCCGGAAATGAACAGGGTTATTTCGCATGGCTACACCTTC.